These 5 T cell receptor beta chains originate from one sample sequenced in a study of blood T cell repertoires in COVID-19. The repertoire was sequenced with immunoSEQ multiplex PCR; TCRdb's copy has only in-frame clones and lacks some. The table includes some 58,000 clones, just over 85% detected once. Sequencing was carried out using peripheral blood. The receptor source for this set is a man between 35 and 55 years old with acute or convalescent COVID-19.

V and J are TRBV27 and TRBJ2-1; TRBD2 matches at 10 bases. Unmatched junction bases numbered 10, after V lost 4 bases and J lost 4 bases. The CDR3 loop spans 17 amino acids. From germline, CDR1 is MNHEY and CDR2 SMNVEV (reference sequence). The CDR3 is CASSSSGTSALYNEQFF. DNA of the CDR3: TGTGCCAGCAGTTCGAGCGGGACTAGCGCTTTATACAATGAGCAGTTCTTC.

CDR3 DNA sequence: TGCGCCAGCAGCCTAAGGAGGGAACCACTCAACTATGGCTACACCTTC. It codes for CASSLRREPLNYGYTF. J is TRBJ1-2 and V is TRBV4-1; D unclear. Germline V gene sequence: CDR1 MGHRA, CDR2 YSYEKL. V gave up 4 bases and J gave up 2 bases, with 17 bases separating them. The CDR3 totals 16 residues.

The chain combines TRBV4-1 with TRBJ2-1; 7 positions match TRBD2. This CDR3 has 15 amino acids. V trimming: 1 base; J trimming: 4 bases; junction bases outside the gene matches: 4. Per the germline V gene, CDR1 is MGHRA and CDR2 is YSYEKL. CDR3 nucleotides: TGCGCCAGCAGCCAAGGCGCGGGGGTGTACAATGAGCAGTTCTTC. Translation: CASSQGAGVYNEQFF.

In its sample, this clone was seen many times. J is TRBJ1-1 and V is TRBV10-1; D unresolved. This CDR3 region has 12 residues. The germline V gene encodes CDR1 WNHNN and CDR2 SYGVQD (reference sequence). With 6 bases removed from V and 8 bases from J, the gap between germline ends came to 13 bases. The CDR3 region has the DNA TGCGCCAGCAGCCGTGGGAGCGCCGAAGCTTTCTTT. Its translation: CASSRGSAEAFF.

J is TRBJ1-1 and V is TRBV14; 10 bases match TRBD1. CDR1 is SGHDN and CDR2 is FVKESK in the germline V gene. The CDR3 runs 17 residues. The V segment lost 3 bases and the J segment 3 bases; nucleotides outside the gene matches: 10. The CDR3 coding sequence is TGTGCCAGCAGCCACCTCCGGGACAGGGGTCGGGACACTGAAGCTTTCTTT. It encodes CASSHLRDRGRDTEAFF. Combining the CDR3 with reference TRBV14 and TRBJ1-1 gives the whole variable domain EAGVTQFPSHSVIEKGQTVTLRCDPISGHDNLYWYRRVMGKEIKFLLHFVKESKQDESGMPNNRFLAERTGGTYSTLKVQPAELEDSGVYFCASSHLRDRGRDTEAFFGQGTRLTVV.